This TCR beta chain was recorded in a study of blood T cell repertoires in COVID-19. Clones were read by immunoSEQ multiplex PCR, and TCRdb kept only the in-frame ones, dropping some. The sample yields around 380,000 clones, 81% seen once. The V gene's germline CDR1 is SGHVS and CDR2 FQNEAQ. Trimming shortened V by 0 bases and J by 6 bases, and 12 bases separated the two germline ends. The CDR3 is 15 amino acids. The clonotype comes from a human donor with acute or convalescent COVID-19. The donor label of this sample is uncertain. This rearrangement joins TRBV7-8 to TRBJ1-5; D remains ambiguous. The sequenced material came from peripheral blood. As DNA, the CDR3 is TGTGCCAGCAGCTTAGCGGGATCGGGATTTCAGCCCCAGCATTTT. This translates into CASSLAGSGFQPQHF.